This TCR beta chain appears in the sequencing data of a study of T cell repertoires in cytomegalovirus infection (dated by TCRdb to about 2019). Study-level background: The HLA type of each donor mattered for the analysis, because public TCR beta signatures pointed to carriage of CMV infection along with the matching HLA type. General study outcomes and caveats: In both this cohort and an independent roughly 330-donor cohort, the cumulative frequency of public TCR beta family members distinguished carriers of CMV infection plus the relevant HLA type. The ex vivo response was dominated by HLA-C-restricted CMV-specific TCR beta clonotypes, which also provided the single most frequent clonotype in two of eight donors.

This clonotype was picked up a small number of times. Its antigen target is currently unknown. No quality values exist for individual bases; no much larger clone is one base distant. Sequencing used an Illumina HiSeq 1500. In TCRdb, the public reads were trimmed at Q25 with fastp and aligned with MiXCR, with productive beta chains retained. Identical CDR3 protein sequences are pooled into one entry, listed with their most common genes and DNA. For this sample the table gives about 150,000 distinct CDR3 sequences, of which roughly a sixth were detected only once. The ten top clones hold around 20% of the sample. The TCR originated in a human donor in good health (CMV status not recorded). Some clones in this sample may be carry-over from other donors' samples. Sequencing was carried out using CD8+ T cells from PBMCs.

The CDR3 protein is CASSPGKGIYEQYF. At the DNA level, the sequence is TGTGCCAGCAGCCCCGGAAAGGGCATCTACGAGCAGTACTTC. The chain is encoded by TRBV7-2 joined to TRBJ2-7; the D gene remains uncertain. From the germline V gene, CDR1 is SGHTA and CDR2 is FQGNSA. Trimming at the junction amounts to 5 bases on V and 3 bases on J, and the germline ends lie 14 bases apart. From its cysteine to its phenylalanine, the CDR3 spans 14 amino acids. The entry retains the CDR3 DNA only, 42 bases that are in frame from base 1.